What follows are 13 T cell receptor beta chains derived from one specimen sequenced in a study of early T cells in non-severe SARS-CoV-2 infection. Via MiXCR, TCRdb re-called the 5' RACE reads, giving one row per CDR3 protein. This sample carries over 55,000 distinct CDR3 sequences, around 13% of them seen once, and the ten largest clones take around 1.3%. The sequenced sample consisted of whole blood. The receptors derive from an adult who was a healthcare worker with PCR-confirmed SARS-CoV-2 infection or an uninfected control (not recorded which).

This clonotype was recorded many times. The chain links TRBV19 to TRBJ2-1, with TRBD2 matching 8 bases. From germline, CDR1 is LNHDA and CDR2 SQIVND (reference sequence). CDR3 length: 15 residues. Trimming cost V 4 bases and J 7 bases; bases outside gene matches: 9. The CDR3 sequence: CASSTSGGRTNEQFF. The DNA of the CDR3 is TGTGCCAGTAGTACCAGCGGGGGAAGAACTAATGAGCAGTTCTTC.

This clonotype was detected many times. V and J are TRBV6-5 and TRBJ2-6; D not certain. The CDR3 contains 16 residues. Trimming removed 6 bases at V and 0 bases at J, with 12 bases between. Germline V gene sequence: CDR1 MNHEY, CDR2 SVGAGI. CDR3 in DNA: TGTGCCAGCAGCGACATCCCTGACTCTGGGGCCAACGTCCTGACTTTC. It specifies CASSDIPDSGANVLTF.

This clonotype has ten or more counts. The genes are TRBV12-3 or TRBV12-4 and TRBJ2-5; D could derive from TRBD1 or TRBD2 (5 bases each). V was trimmed by 6 bases and J by 2 bases, leaving 13 bases between them. The CDR3 extends over 14 amino acids. CDR3 sequence reads: CASSPGASQETQYF. Here the CDR3 DNA reads TGTGCCAGCAGCCCCGGGGCCAGTCAAGAGACCCAGTACTTC.

This clonotype was counted many times. This rearrangement joins TRBV27 to TRBJ2-1; 11 bases are a match to TRBD2. This CDR3 comprises 17 residues. After removal of 5 bases from V and 6 bases from J, the junction contained 12 bases not matched to a gene. The germline V gene has CDR1 MNHEY and CDR2 SMNVEV (reference sequence). This chain's CDR3 is CASSHLSLAGGLNEQFF. CDR3 nucleotide sequence: TGTGCCAGCAGTCACCTTTCCCTAGCGGGGGGTCTCAATGAGCAGTTCTTC.

This clonotype was counted ten times or more. J is TRBJ2-1 and V is TRBV21-1; TRBD2, the table's D call, lacks a check against the DNA. TRBV21-1 is termed a pseudogene. The CDR3 is 18 residues long. CDR3 in amino acids: CASKEVAGGFRQYNEQFF. The CDR3 nucleotides are TGTGCCAGCAAGGAGGTAGCGGGAGGGTTCCGCCAATACAATGAGCAGTTCTTC.

This clonotype appeared many times. The chain carries TRBV5-5 and TRBJ1-3, with D possibly matching TRBD1 (6 bases). The ends were cut back, 1 base at V and 0 bases at J, with 17 bases in the middle. Germline CDR1 is SGHKS and CDR2 is YYEKEE (reference sequence). This CDR3 comprises 18 residues. In nucleotides, the CDR3 is TGTGCCAGCAGCTTGCGCCAAGGGGACACCATCTCTGGAAACACCATATATTTT. Its protein product is CASSLRQGDTISGNTIYF.

Ten or more counts support this clonotype. This chain connects TRBV29-1 to TRBJ1-1; D unresolved. Trimming took 7 bases from V and 0 from J, leaving 12 bases between them. The CDR3 loop spans 13 amino acids. Germline V gene data show CDR1 as SQVTM and CDR2 as ANQGSEA. CDR3: CSAMSTMNTEAFF. DNA for the CDR3: TGCAGCGCTATGAGTACCATGAACACTGAAGCTTTCTTT.

This clonotype was observed many times. V and J are TRBV11-2 and TRBJ2-2; TRBD2 matches 13 bases. The CDR3 has 17 residues. V gave up 5 bases and J gave up 6 bases; unmatched junction bases: 9. Germline-derived CDR1 and CDR2 are SGHAT and FQNNGV. CDR3 nucleotide sequence: TGTGCCAGCAGCCTAACGGGACTAGCGGGATCATCCGGGGAGCTGTTTTTT. Its protein product is CASSLTGLAGSSGELFF.

This clonotype was found a few times. The rearrangement links TRBV7-9 to TRBJ2-3, with D maybe TRBD2 (6 bases). Trimming shortened V by 6 bases and J by 8 bases, and 24 bases separated the two germline ends. This CDR3 is 16 amino acids long. The V gene's germline CDR1 is SEHNR and CDR2 FQNEAQ (reference sequence). CDR3 loop: CASRPNSPDPRGTQYF. The CDR3 DNA follows: TGTGCCAGCAGGCCGAATTCCCCAGATCCGCGGGGTACGCAGTATTTT.

This clonotype has a count of ten or more. The chain uses TRBV7-9 and TRBJ1-1, with D tentatively TRBD1 (6 bases). There are 14 residues in the CDR3. Deletions cut 5 bases from V and 2 bases from J, with 12 bases between. Germline values: CDR1 SEHNR, CDR2 FQNEAQ (reference sequence). For the CDR3, the DNA is TGTGCCAGCAGCCTGTGGGACACAAACACTGAAGCTTTCTTT. Protein product: CASSLWDTNTEAFF.

Ten or more counts support this clonotype. The genes are TRBV29-1 and TRBJ2-3; tentatively, D is TRBD2 (5 bases). This CDR3 comprises 13 residues. Looked up from germline, CDR1 is SQVTM and CDR2 is ANQGSEA. V was clipped by 4 bases and J by 11 bases, with 19 bases between them. The CDR3 sequence is CSVVFFTPEVQYF. DNA for the CDR3: TGCAGCGTTGTCTTTTTTACTCCGGAGGTGCAGTATTTT.

This clonotype has a count of ten or more. The V gene is TRBV14, the J gene TRBJ2-3; D unresolved. The CDR3 covers 13 residues. V gave up 1 base and J gave up 4 bases, with 6 bases separating them. Germline V lookup: CDR1 SGHDN, CDR2 FVKESK. CDR3 in DNA: TGTGCCAGCAGCCAAGTTGATTCAGATACGCAGTATTTT. Its protein is CASSQVDSDTQYF.

V and J are TRBV27 and TRBJ2-1; D may match TRBD1 or TRBD2 (5 bases each). V lost 5 bases and J lost 6, with 14 bases in between. Germline values: CDR1 MNHEY, CDR2 SMNVEV (reference sequence). The CDR3 loop spans 14 amino acids. CDR3: CASSLTGTFNEQFF. CDR3 sequence (DNA): TGTGCCAGCAGTCTGACCGGGACCTTCAATGAGCAGTTCTTC.